The 11 T cell receptor beta chains presented below share a single source sample, sequenced in a study of blood T cell repertoires in COVID-19. Assay: immunoSEQ multiplex PCR; the TCRdb copy retains only in-frame clones and omits some. Of 150,000 to 200,000 clones listed, 65% to 80% are singletons. Sequencing was performed on PBMCs or T cells enriched from blood (not recorded which). The receptors stem from a woman aged 70-85 years in a cohort exposed to, infected with or recovered from COVID-19 (not recorded which).

This clone was picked up one time. This chain uses TRBV5-8 with TRBJ2-4, with TRBD1 identical over 9 bases. Germline lookup yields CDR1 SGHTS and CDR2 YDEGEE. The trim removed 4 bases at V and 2 bases at J, leaving 4 bases unmatched. This CDR3 contains 15 residues. CDR3 sequence (DNA): TGTGCCAGCAGCCGGAACAGGGGGCCCAAAAACATTCAGTACTTC. Its translation: CASSRNRGPKNIQYF. Using reference TRBV5-8 and TRBJ2-4 for the parts outside the CDR3, the full variable domain is EAGVTQSPTHLIKTRGQQATLRCSPISGHTSVYWYQQALGLGLQFLLWYDEGEERNRGNFPPRFSGRQFPNYSSELNVNALELEDSALYLCASSRNRGPKNIQYFGAGTRLSVL.

This chain uses TRBV7-9 with TRBJ2-1; D is perhaps TRBD2 (5 bases). Per the germline V gene, CDR1 is SEHNR and CDR2 is FQNEAQ (reference sequence). The CDR3 covers 15 residues. The V gene lost 8 bases and the J gene lost 4 bases, with 18 bases spanning the gap. CDR3 residues: CASLLDPGSYNEQFF. For the CDR3, the DNA is TGTGCCAGCCTCCTTGATCCGGGATCGTACAATGAGCAGTTCTTC.

The chain joins TRBV6-6 to TRBJ2-5; possible D gene TRBD1, 7 bases. V was trimmed by 0 bases and J by 5 bases, leaving 13 bases between them. Germline lookup yields CDR1 MNHNY and CDR2 SVGAGI (reference sequence). This CDR3 is 15 amino acids long. CDR3 sequence (DNA): TGTGCCAGCAGTTACTCGGTGACAGGGAGGGAGACCCAGTACTTC. This sequence encodes CASSYSVTGRETQYF.

This chain uses TRBV2 with TRBJ2-7, with D perhaps TRBD1 (5 bases). V lost 10 bases, J lost 6 bases, and 19 bases lay in between. Germline CDR1 SNHLY, CDR2 FYNNEI. This CDR3 is 13 amino acids long. CDR3 loop: CAISRQGWGEQYF. As DNA, the CDR3 is TGTGCCATAAGTAGGCAGGGATGGGGCGAGCAGTACTTC. The whole variable domain, remainder taken from reference TRBV2 and TRBJ2-7, is EPEVTQTPSHQVTQMGQEVILRCVPISNHLYFYWYRQILGQKVEFLVSFYNNEISEKSEIFDDQFSVERPDGSNFTLKIRSTKLEDSAMYFCAISRQGWGEQYFGPGTRLTVT.

CDR3 DNA: TGTGCCAGCAGCGAAAGACAGGGATTTTCACCCGGGGAGCTGTTTTTT. Its protein product is CASSERQGFSPGELFF. The chain joins TRBV7-9 to TRBJ2-2, with 7 positions matching TRBD1. Losses at the gene ends were 5 bases for V and 6 bases for J; bases not matched to a gene: 12. The CDR3 has 16 residues. Germline V gene sequence: CDR1 SEHNR, CDR2 FQNEAQ (reference sequence).

The rearrangement joins TRBV7-9 to TRBJ2-7; 7 bases match TRBD1. Losses at the gene ends were 5 bases for V and 3 bases for J; bases not matched to a gene: 7. The CDR3 runs 14 residues. The V gene's germline CDR1 is SEHNR and CDR2 FQNEAQ (reference sequence). The CDR3 bases are TGTGCCAGCAGCGGTCGAGGGGACAGCTACGAGCAGTACTTC. Amino acids: CASSGRGDSYEQYF.

The chain couples TRBV7-8 to TRBJ1-5; 8 nucleotides line up with TRBD1. The V and J ends lost 5 bases and 5 bases, in that order; junction bases with no gene match: 5. CDR3 length: 14 amino acids. The germline gives CDR1 SGHVS, CDR2 FQNEAQ. The CDR3 nucleotides are TGTGCCAGCAGCCGGACAGGGTATGATCAGCCCCAGCATTTT. This codes for CASSRTGYDQPQHF.

V is TRBV7-6 and J is TRBJ2-3; no reliable D call. Germline V gene lookup returns CDR1 SGHVS and CDR2 FNYEAQ. Trimming stripped 1 base from V and 1 base from J, with 6 bases between. CDR3 size: 14 residues. The CDR3: CASSLGQGTDTQYF. The CDR3 nucleotides are TGTGCCAGCAGCTTAGGACAAGGCACAGATACGCAGTATTTT. Full variable domain (missing parts from reference TRBV7-6 and TRBJ2-3): GAGVSQSPRYKVTKRGQDVALRCDPISGHVSLYWYRQALGQGPEFLTYFNYEAQQDKSGLPNDRFSAERPEGSISTLTIQRTEQRDSAMYRCASSLGQGTDTQYFGPGTRLTVL.

This clone was detected only once. The rearrangement links TRBV11-2 to TRBJ2-1, with D perhaps matching TRBD2 (5 bases). Trimming left V 0 bases short and J 4 bases short, with 13 bases between. Germline V gives CDR1 SGHAT, CDR2 FQNNGV. The CDR3 has 16 amino acids. Written as DNA, the CDR3 is TGTGCCAGCAGCTTAGATCTGAGGGCTTATTACAATGAGCAGTTCTTC. Protein: CASSLDLRAYYNEQFF.

The gene calls are TRBV5-1 and TRBJ1-5, with 7 bases fitting TRBD1. CDR3 length equals 15 residues. The V segment lost 0 bases and the J segment 3 bases; nucleotides outside the gene matches: 3. Germline V lookup: CDR1 SGHRS, CDR2 YFSETQ. In DNA form, the CDR3 reads TGCGCCAGCAGCTTGGAGGGGGCTATCAATCAGCCCCAGCATTTT. Protein: CASSLEGAINQPQHF.

This clone was detected only once. This chain joins TRBV5-6 and TRBJ1-1; no clear D. From germline, CDR1 is SGHDT and CDR2 YYEEEE. CDR3 length equals 12 residues. V lost 4 bases to trimming and J lost 2 bases, with 6 bases between them. The CDR3 bases are TGTGCCAGCAGCCGAGATAACACTGAAGCTTTCTTT. Its protein product is CASSRDNTEAFF.